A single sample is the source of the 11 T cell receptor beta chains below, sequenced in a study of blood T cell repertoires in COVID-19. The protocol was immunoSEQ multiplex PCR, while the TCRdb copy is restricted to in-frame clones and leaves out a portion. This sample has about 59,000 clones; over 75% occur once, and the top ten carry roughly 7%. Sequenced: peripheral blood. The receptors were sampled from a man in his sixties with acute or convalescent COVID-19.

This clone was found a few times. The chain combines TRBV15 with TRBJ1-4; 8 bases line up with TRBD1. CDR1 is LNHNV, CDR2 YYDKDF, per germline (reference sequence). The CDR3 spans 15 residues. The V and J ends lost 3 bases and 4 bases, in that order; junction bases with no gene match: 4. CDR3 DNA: TGTGCCACCAGCAGTGGACAGGGCTATAATGAAAAACTGTTTTTT. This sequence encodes CATSSGQGYNEKLFF.

In DNA form, the CDR3 reads TGTGCCAGCAGCTTAAGGGACAGACACCAGGCTTTCTTT. The encoded protein is CASSLRDRHQAFF. V gene TRBV7-8 combines with J gene TRBJ1-1; TRBD1 matches at 7 bases. Trimming took 2 bases from V and 11 from J; bases not matched to a gene: 8. Germline CDR1 is SGHVS and CDR2 is FQNEAQ. There are 13 residues in the CDR3.

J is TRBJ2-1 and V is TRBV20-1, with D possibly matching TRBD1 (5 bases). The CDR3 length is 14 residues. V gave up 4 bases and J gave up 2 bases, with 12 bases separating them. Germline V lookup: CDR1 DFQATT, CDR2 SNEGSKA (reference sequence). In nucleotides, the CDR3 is TGCAGTGCTATTGAGGACACGACCTACAATGAGCAGTTCTTC. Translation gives CSAIEDTTYNEQFF.

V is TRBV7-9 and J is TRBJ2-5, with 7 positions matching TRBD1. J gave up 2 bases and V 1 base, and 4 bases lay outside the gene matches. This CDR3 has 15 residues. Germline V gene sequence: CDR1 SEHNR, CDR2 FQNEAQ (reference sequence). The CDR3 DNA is TGTGCCAGCAGCTTAGGGGACAGTAAACAAGAGACCCAGTACTTC. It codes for CASSLGDSKQETQYF.

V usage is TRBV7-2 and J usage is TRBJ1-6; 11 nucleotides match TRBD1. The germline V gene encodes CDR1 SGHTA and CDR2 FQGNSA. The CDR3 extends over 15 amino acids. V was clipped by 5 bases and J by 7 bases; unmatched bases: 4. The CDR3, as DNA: TGTGCCAGCAGCATTTGGACAGGGGGCAATTCACCCCTCCACTTT. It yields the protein CASSIWTGGNSPLHF. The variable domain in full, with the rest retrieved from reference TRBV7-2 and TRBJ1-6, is GAGVSQSPSNKVTEKGKDVELRCDPISGHTALYWYRQSLGQGLEFLIYFQGNSAPDKSGLPSDRFSAERTGGSVSTLTIQRTQQEDSAVYLCASSIWTGGNSPLHFGNGTRLTVT.

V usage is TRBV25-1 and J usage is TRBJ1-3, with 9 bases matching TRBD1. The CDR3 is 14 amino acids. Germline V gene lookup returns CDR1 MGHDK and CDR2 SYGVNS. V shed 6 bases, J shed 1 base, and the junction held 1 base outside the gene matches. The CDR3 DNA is TGTGCCAGCAGCGGGACAGGGTCTGGAAACACCATATATTTT. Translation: CASSGTGSGNTIYF.

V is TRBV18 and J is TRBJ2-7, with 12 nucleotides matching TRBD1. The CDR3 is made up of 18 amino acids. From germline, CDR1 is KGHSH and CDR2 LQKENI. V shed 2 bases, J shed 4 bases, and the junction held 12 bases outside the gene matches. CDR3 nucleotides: TGTGCCAGCTCACCAACCGGGACAGGGGGCTTCATTTCTTACGAGCAGTACTTC. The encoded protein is CASSPTGTGGFISYEQYF.

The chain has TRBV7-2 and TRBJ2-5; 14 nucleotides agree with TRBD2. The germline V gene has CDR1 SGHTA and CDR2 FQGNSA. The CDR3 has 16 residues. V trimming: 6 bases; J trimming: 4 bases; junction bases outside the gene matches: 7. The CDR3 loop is CASRLGLAGVGETQYF. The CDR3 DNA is TGTGCCAGCAGACTGGGACTAGCGGGGGTGGGAGAGACCCAGTACTTC.

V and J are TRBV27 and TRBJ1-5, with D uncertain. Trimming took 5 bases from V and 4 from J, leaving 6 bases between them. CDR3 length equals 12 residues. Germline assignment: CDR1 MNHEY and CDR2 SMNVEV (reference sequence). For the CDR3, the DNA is TGTGCCAGCAGTCTCAGGAATCAGCCCCAGCATTTT. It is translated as CASSLRNQPQHF.

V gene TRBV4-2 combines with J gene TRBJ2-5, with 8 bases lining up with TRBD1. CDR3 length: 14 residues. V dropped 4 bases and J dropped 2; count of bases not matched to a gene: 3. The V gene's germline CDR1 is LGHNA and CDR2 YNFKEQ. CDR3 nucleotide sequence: TGTGCCAGCAGCCTAGGACAGGGACAAGAGACCCAGTACTTC. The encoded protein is CASSLGQGQETQYF.

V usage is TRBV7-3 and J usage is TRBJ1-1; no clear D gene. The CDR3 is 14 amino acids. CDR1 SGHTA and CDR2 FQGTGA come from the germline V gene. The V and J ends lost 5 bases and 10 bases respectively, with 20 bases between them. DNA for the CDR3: TGTGCCAGCAGCGCGTCTCCCACGGAGCCTCCAGCTTTCTTT. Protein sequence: CASSASPTEPPAFF.